The 14 T cell receptor beta chains listed next were all sequenced from one sample in a study of blood T cell repertoires in COVID-19. TCRdb keeps only in-frame clones here, not all; method: immunoSEQ multiplex PCR. The data contain about 220,000 clones, roughly four fifths of them singletons. Sequenced: PBMCs or T cells enriched from blood (not recorded which). The origin of the receptors is a woman in her fifties or sixties who had recovered from COVID-19.

V usage is TRBV7-2 and J usage is TRBJ2-7; 10 bases agree with TRBD2. The V and J ends lost 5 bases and 7 bases, in that order; junction bases with no gene match: 8. CDR1 and CDR2 from the germline V gene are SGHTA and FQGNSA. This CDR3 contains 14 residues. In DNA, the CDR3 is TGTGCCAGCAGCAGCGGACTAGCGGAGAGGGAGCAGTACTTC. It encodes CASSSGLAEREQYF.

The chain carries TRBV19 and TRBJ1-2; a possible D gene is TRBD1 (5 bases). The V gene's germline CDR1 is LNHDA and CDR2 SQIVND (reference sequence). The length of the CDR3 is 15 residues. V lost 6 bases to trimming and J lost 0 bases, with 14 bases between them. The DNA of the CDR3 is TGTGCCAGTAGGGGAACAGGAAAAGCTAACTATGGCTACACCTTC. Translated, it gives CASRGTGKANYGYTF.

This sequence joins TRBV27 and TRBJ1-4; no clear D gene. This CDR3 contains 17 residues. V dropped 0 bases and J dropped 1 base, with 12 bases sitting between them. Germline CDR1 is MNHEY and CDR2 is SMNVEV (reference sequence). The CDR3 loop is CASSLSAGRVTNEKLFF. The CDR3 DNA sequence: TGTGCCAGCAGTTTATCGGCGGGGAGGGTAACTAATGAAAAACTGTTTTTT.

The chain combines TRBV29-1 with TRBJ2-3, with D uncertain. The CDR3 covers 15 residues. Germline lookup yields CDR1 SQVTM and CDR2 ANQGSEA. The V gene lost 0 bases and the J gene lost 0 bases, with 10 bases spanning the gap. The CDR3 nucleotides read TGCAGCGTTGAAGAAGGAGCAGCTAGCACAGATACGCAGTATTTT. This encodes CSVEEGAASTDTQYF.

The chain combines TRBV2 with TRBJ1-5; possible D gene TRBD1, 5 bases. The V gene lost 7 bases and the J gene lost 5 bases, with 21 bases spanning the gap. The CDR3 runs to 16 residues. Germline lookup yields CDR1 SNHLY and CDR2 FYNNEI. The DNA of the CDR3 is TGTGCCAGCACCCCGATCGGACGGAGGGGCTATCAGCCCCAGCATTTT. It encodes CASTPIGRRGYQPQHF.

The CDR3 coding sequence is TGTGCCAGCAGCCCCCGGGGAGTAGACACTGAAGCTTTCTTT. It specifies CASSPRGVDTEAFF. The V and J genes are TRBV7-2 and TRBJ1-1; D is unclear. From germline, CDR1 is SGHTA and CDR2 FQGNSA. V was clipped by 5 bases and J by 3 bases, with 13 bases between them. The CDR3 is 14 amino acids.

This clone was detected a few times. This chain joins TRBV7-3 and TRBJ1-1; the D gene is possibly TRBD1 (6 bases). The V and J ends lost 2 bases and 1 base respectively, with 8 bases between them. The CDR3 runs to 14 residues. Germline V gene sequence: CDR1 SGHTA, CDR2 FQGTGA. CDR3 bases: TGTGCCAGCAGCTTACTAGGGGGGAACACTGAAGCTTTCTTT. This encodes CASSLLGGNTEAFF.

In nucleotides, the CDR3 is TGTGCCAGCAGCCTATTCCGGGACAGGGGCTCTAGCACCTTC. Its protein product is CASSLFRDRGSSTF. The chain joins TRBV7-6 to TRBJ1-2, with 10 bases matching TRBD1. CDR1 and CDR2 (germline): SGHVS, FNYEAQ. V gave up 5 bases and J gave up 13 bases; unmatched junction bases: 13. The CDR3 length is 14 residues. Full variable domain (missing parts from reference TRBV7-6 and TRBJ1-2): GAGVSQSPRYKVTKRGQDVALRCDPISGHVSLYWYRQALGQGPEFLTYFNYEAQQDKSGLPNDRFSAERPEGSISTLTIQRTEQRDSAMYRCASSLFRDRGSSTFGSGTRLTVV.

The CDR3 nucleotides read TGCGCCAGCAGCCCTACAGGCTACCAAGAGACCCAGTACTTC. As protein: CASSPTGYQETQYF. This rearrangement joins TRBV5-1 to TRBJ2-5; D is perhaps TRBD1 (5 bases). V lost 4 bases and J 0 bases, leaving 10 bases between the germline ends. The V gene's germline CDR1 is SGHRS and CDR2 YFSETQ. The CDR3 runs to 14 residues.

There are a few counts of this clone. The chain couples TRBV3-1 (or the pseudogene TRBV3-2) to TRBJ2-1, with 13 nucleotides matching TRBD2. Looked up from germline, CDR1 is LGHDT and CDR2 is YNNKEL (reference sequence). V lost 0 bases, J lost 12 bases, and 5 bases stayed unmatched. This CDR3 comprises 15 residues. In nucleotides, the CDR3 is TGTGCCAGCAGCCAAGAAACTAGCGGGAGGGCCTCGCAGTTCTTC. It yields the protein CASSQETSGRASQFF.

This clone was counted once. The chain uses TRBV19 and TRBJ2-6; TRBD1 is a possible D gene (6 bases). The germline gives CDR1 LNHDA, CDR2 SQIVND (reference sequence). The CDR3 contains 16 residues. V was shortened by 10 bases and J by 0 bases, with 16 bases between the two germline ends. The chain's CDR3 is CATTGTRLSGANVLTF. CDR3 nucleotides: TGTGCCACAACAGGGACCCGACTCTCTGGGGCCAACGTCCTGACTTTC. The entire variable domain, with the rest obtained from reference TRBV19 and TRBJ2-6, is as follows: DGGITQSPKYLFRKEGQNVTLSCEQNLNHDAMYWYRQDPGQGLRLIYYSQIVNDFQKGDIAEGYSVSREKKESFPLTVTSAQKNPTAFYLCATTGTRLSGANVLTFGAGSRLTVL.

The V gene is TRBV9, the J gene TRBJ1-5; D remains ambiguous. Trimming took 0 bases from V and 3 from J, leaving 7 bases between them. This CDR3 is 14 amino acids long. Germline assignment: CDR1 SGDLS and CDR2 YYNGEE. The CDR3 bases are TGTGCCAGCAGCGTAGACAGCTACAATCAGCCCCAGCATTTT. This codes for CASSVDSYNQPQHF.

V and J are TRBV2 and TRBJ1-5; possible D gene TRBD1, 6 bases. The V gene's germline CDR1 is SNHLY and CDR2 FYNNEI. This CDR3 contains 13 residues. Trimming pared 6 bases from V and 5 bases from J, leaving 11 bases between. The CDR3 region has the DNA TGTGCCAGCAGGGTAACAGGGTATCAGCCCCAGCATTTT. Translating it yields CASRVTGYQPQHF.

Notes on this clone: Other DNA sequences in this specimen translate into the identical CDR3. The J gene is TRBJ1-3, the V gene TRBV7-3; D remains unclear. The CDR3 contains 14 residues. The germline V and J ends were trimmed by 2 bases and 0 bases, with 5 bases remaining between them. Germline lookup yields CDR1 SGHTA and CDR2 FQGTGA. The DNA for the CDR3 is TGTGCCAGCAGCTTATCCAACTCTGGAAACACCATATATTTT. This sequence encodes CASSLSNSGNTIYF.